This T cell receptor beta chain originates from a study of cytomegalovirus exposure and HLA in healthy donors. Overall study: The Caucasian-associated ancestry cluster held under 90% of 398 genotyped donors.

PCR involved 60 Vbeta and 13 Jbeta primers. TCRdb's copy holds only in-frame clones and misses some; the assay was immunoSEQ multiplex PCR. The sample records roughly 190,000 clones, approximately 86% being singletons. As regards this clone: What it binds is not known.

This CDR3 is built from 14 residues. Trimming left V 5 bases short and J 6 bases short, with 17 bases between. Germline V lookup: CDR1 SQVTM, CDR2 ANQGSEA. Study-level points and caveats: A later analysis reported that several of the most significant clusters appeared to be linked to common viral pathogens, among them Epstein-Barr virus. Productive status was seen about 87% or about 30% of the time for most TCR beta V segments in an earlier analysis.

What was sequenced was PBMCs. The genes are TRBV29-1 and TRBJ2-1; the D gene is possibly TRBD2 (5 bases). This receptor was identified in a boy under 10 years old in good health and CMV-seronegative. CDR3: CSVFPPLAGNEQFF. Here the CDR3 DNA reads TGCAGCGTTTTTCCTCCTCTCGCGGGCAATGAGCAGTTCTTC.